The clone carrying this TCR beta chain appeared many times. What it binds is unknown. The TCR library protocol attached unique molecular identifiers to the individual cDNA molecules. TCRdb re-called the 5' RACE reads with MiXCR, one entry per CDR3 protein. Seen here are approximately 69,000 distinct CDR3 sequences, about 10% observed once, and the top ten hold roughly 5.8%. Germline V gene sequence: CDR1 SEHNR, CDR2 FQNEAQ (reference sequence). The trim removed 4 bases at V and 4 bases at J, leaving 1 base unmatched. This CDR3 has 16 amino acids. This specimen comes from a study of early T cells in non-severe SARS-CoV-2 infection. On the study more broadly: Chains stayed unpaired after sequencing of bulk RNA from unsorted whole blood.

Overall study results and limits: Matches to VDJdb favored anti-spike CD8 responses and missed private and CD4 specificities.

The chain is built from TRBV7-9 and TRBJ2-2; 15 nucleotides match TRBD2. The sample was whole blood, taken at baseline. The sequence came from an adult who was a healthcare worker with PCR-confirmed SARS-CoV-2 infection or an uninfected control (not recorded which). CDR3: CASSWTSGRATGELFF. For the CDR3, the DNA is TGTGCCAGCAGCTGGACTAGCGGGAGGGCCACCGGGGAGCTGTTTTTT.